This TCR beta chain was profiled in a study of T cell changes during pregnancy in multiple sclerosis. The method was immunoSEQ multiplex PCR; TCRdb's version includes in-frame clones alone and lacks a portion of them. Among 54,000 or so clones, 90% to 95% were seen once, and the ten largest hold approximately 0.34%. Germline CDR1 and CDR2: SGHTA and FQGNSA. This CDR3 is 14 amino acids long. The V end was cut by 5 bases, the J end by 4 bases, with 14 bases between. The sequenced sample was CD4+ T cells from peripheral blood mononuclear cells, obtained before pregnancy. The chain has TRBV7-2 and TRBJ2-5; TRBD2 is a possible D gene (6 bases). The sequence came from a female donor with multiple sclerosis, enrolled in a pregnancy study. CDR3 nucleotide sequence: TGTGCCAGCAGCACCCGACTAGTACCAGAGACCCAGTACTTC. This translates into CASSTRLVPETQYF.